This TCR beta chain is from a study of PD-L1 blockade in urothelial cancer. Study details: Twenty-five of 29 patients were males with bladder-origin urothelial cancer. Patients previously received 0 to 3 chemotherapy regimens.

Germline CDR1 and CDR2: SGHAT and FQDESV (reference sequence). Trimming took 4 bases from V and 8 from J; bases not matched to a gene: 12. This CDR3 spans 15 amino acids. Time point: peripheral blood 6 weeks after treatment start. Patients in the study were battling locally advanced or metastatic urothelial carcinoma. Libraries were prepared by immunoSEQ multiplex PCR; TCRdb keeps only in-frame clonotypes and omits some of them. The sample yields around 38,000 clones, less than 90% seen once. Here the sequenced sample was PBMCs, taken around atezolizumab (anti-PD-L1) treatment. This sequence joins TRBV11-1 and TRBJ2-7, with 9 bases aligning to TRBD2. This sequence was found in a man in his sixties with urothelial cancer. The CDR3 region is CASSSPGTSGSKQYF. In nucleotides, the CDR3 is TGTGCCAGCAGCTCCCCCGGAACTAGCGGGTCGAAGCAGTACTTC.